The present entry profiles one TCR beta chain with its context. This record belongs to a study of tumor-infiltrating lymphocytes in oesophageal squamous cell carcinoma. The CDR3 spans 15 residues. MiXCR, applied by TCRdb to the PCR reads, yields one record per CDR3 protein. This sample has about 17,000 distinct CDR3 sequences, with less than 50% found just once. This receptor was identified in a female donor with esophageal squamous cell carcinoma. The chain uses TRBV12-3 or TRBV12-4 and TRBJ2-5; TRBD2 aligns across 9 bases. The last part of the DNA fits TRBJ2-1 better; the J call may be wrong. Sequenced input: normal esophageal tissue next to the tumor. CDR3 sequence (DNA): TGTGCCAGCATTCTAAGGCGGGGGGGCGTCGATGAGCAGTTCTTC. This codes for CASILRRGGVDEQFF.